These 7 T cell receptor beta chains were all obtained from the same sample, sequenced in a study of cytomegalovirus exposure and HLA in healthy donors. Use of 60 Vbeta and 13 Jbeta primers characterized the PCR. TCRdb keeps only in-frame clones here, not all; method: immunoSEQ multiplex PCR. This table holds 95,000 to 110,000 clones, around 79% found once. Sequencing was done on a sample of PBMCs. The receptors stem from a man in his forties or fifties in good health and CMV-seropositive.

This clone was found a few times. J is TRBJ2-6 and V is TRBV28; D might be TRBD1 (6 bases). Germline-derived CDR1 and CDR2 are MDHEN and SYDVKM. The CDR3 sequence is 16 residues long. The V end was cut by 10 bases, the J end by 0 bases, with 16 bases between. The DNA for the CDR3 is TGTGCCACTTATCGTGGACAGTTCTCTGGGGCCAACGTCCTGACTTTC. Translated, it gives CATYRGQFSGANVLTF.

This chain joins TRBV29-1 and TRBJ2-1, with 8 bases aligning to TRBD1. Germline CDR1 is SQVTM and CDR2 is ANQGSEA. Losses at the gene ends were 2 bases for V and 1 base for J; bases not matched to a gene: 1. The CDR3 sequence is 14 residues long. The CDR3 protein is CSVETGGSYNEQFF. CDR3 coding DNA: TGCAGCGTTGAAACAGGGGGGTCCTACAATGAGCAGTTCTTC.

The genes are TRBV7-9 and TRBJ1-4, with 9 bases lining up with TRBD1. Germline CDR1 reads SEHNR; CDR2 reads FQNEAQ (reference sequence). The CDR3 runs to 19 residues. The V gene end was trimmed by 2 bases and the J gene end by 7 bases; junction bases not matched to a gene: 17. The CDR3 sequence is CASSLLGQGPAWISEKLFF. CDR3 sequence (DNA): TGTGCCAGCAGCTTACTTGGACAGGGGCCCGCTTGGATTAGTGAAAAACTGTTTTTT.

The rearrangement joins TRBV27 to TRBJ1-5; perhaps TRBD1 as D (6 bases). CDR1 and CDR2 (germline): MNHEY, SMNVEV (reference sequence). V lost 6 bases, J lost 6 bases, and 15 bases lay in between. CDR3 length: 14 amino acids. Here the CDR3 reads CASSKDRNGQPQHF. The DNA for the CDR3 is TGTGCCAGCAGCAAAGACAGGAACGGTCAGCCCCAGCATTTT.

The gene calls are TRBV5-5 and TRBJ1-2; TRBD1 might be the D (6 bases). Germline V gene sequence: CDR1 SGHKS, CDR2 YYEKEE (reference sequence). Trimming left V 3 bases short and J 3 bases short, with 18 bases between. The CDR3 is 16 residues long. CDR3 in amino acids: CASSSNRDSRDYGYTF. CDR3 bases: TGTGCCAGCAGCTCGAACAGGGATTCGCGTGACTATGGCTACACCTTC. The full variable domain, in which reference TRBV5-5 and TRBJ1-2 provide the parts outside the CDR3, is DAGVTQSPTHLIKTRGQQVTLRCSPISGHKSVSWYQQVLGQGPQFIFQYYEKEERGRGNFPDRFSARQFPNYSSELNVNALLLGDSALYLCASSSNRDSRDYGYTFGSGTRLTVV.

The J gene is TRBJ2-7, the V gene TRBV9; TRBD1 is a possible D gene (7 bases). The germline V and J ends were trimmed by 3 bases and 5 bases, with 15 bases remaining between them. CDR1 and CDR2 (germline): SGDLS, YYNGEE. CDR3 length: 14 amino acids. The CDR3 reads CASSETGTANEQYF. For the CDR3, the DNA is TGTGCCAGCAGCGAGACAGGGACTGCCAACGAGCAGTACTTC.

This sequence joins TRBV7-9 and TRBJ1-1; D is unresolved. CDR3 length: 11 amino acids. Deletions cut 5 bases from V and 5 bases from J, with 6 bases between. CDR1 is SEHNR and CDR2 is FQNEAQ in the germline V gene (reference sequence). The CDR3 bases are TGTGCCAGCAGCGAGGGAACTGAAGCTTTCTTT. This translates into CASSEGTEAFF.